This T cell receptor (beta chain) was recovered during a study of regulatory T cells in long-lasting Graves disease (dated by TCRdb to about 2021). Background for the entire study: Persistent Graves' disease was defined as persistently positive TSH receptor autoantibodies together with antithyroid drug treatment for over 5 years. The study took place in China and was registered as a clinical trial. A total of about 35 samples underwent TCR sequencing: about 13 from persistent and about 20 from newly diagnosed Graves' disease patients. On average, persistent Graves' disease patients in the clinical cohort had been on antithyroid drugs for around ten years. This study used TCR sequencing and RNA sequencing of peripheral blood to compare persistent Graves' disease patients against newly diagnosed Graves' disease patients. The study at large found these results: Peripheral blood alone was examined, since thyroid tissue, which constituted the primary lesion, could not be accessed. Persistent disease showed preferential use of TRBV28, TRBJ1-2 and TRBJ2-5, whereas newly diagnosed disease favored TRBV20-1 and TRBJ2-1. Compared with newly diagnosed patients, patients with persistent Graves' disease had lower TCR Shannon entropy and fewer highly expanded clones, which suggests clonal expansion. Only the TCR beta chain was sequenced and analyzed. The authors noted that the small sample size was a limitation that may lower accuracy. Patients with persistent disease shared more public clonotypes (around 3,000) than newly diagnosed patients did (966).

Reading the germline V gene (reference sequence) gives CDR1 LNHDA and CDR2 SQIVND. Spanning cysteine to phenylalanine, the CDR3 consists of 13 amino acids. Only the CDR3 DNA is retained, 39 bases long and in frame from the first base. The germline ends are 6 bases apart after V is trimmed by 5 bases and J by 4 bases. To prepare the library, multiplex PCR was applied. This sample was sequenced with an Illumina HiSeq 4000. TCR beta libraries were built with iRepertoire HTBI primers and Arm-PCR amplification of CDR3 regions. Before sequencing, the PCR products underwent gel purification. The authors' pipeline ran thus. A total of roughly 65 TRBV and 14 TRBJ segments were identified across samples and were used for gene usage analysis of CDR3 amino acid clonotypes. COPE and FqMerger were used to merge filtered high-quality paired reads into contigs. Contigs were aligned with BLAST to IMGT TRBV, TRBD and TRBJ reference genes, and CDR3 was defined per IMGT. Clonotypes above 0.1% frequency were classified as highly expanded clones. Repertoire diversity was measured by Shannon entropy, and V-J evenness by the Gini coefficient. A clonotype found in more than one individual was treated as public. Clones were called with MiXCR by TCRdb after fastp trimmed the public reads at Q25, and only in-frame beta chains were retained. Rows are combined by CDR3 protein, so each entry shows the most common genes and DNA. Here the V and J calls rest on TCRdb's processing, not on the authors' analysis. In this sample the table shows some 470,000 distinct CDR3 sequences, roughly 21% of which occur a single time. The top ten clones comprise approximately 6.4% of the sample.

What this sample's time point label stands for: persistent/refractory GD, antithyroid drugs over 5 years with positive TRAb. For both TCR sequencing and RNA sequencing, RNA was extracted from PBMCs using TRIzol. Graves' disease was diagnosed according to American Thyroid Association guidelines. Recruitment of patients was carried out at an endocrinology department in Xi'an, China. Each patient gave 7.5 to 10 milliliters of peripheral blood, collected in an EDTA anticoagulant tube. Ficoll Paque Plus density gradient separation was used to isolate PBMCs, and no additional T cell sorting was done. An Agilent 2100 Bioanalyzer and agarose gel were used to check RNA quality, while a NanoDrop 2000 measured RNA concentration. This clonotype was counted at least ten times. No cognate antigen has been identified for it. Base qualities are not at hand, and no much larger clone is one base apart.

The receptor chain draws on TRBV19 and TRBJ1-6; the D gene lacks a confident call. The receptor was isolated from a female donor with Graves disease. This sample comprised peripheral blood mononuclear cells (PBMCs), obtained when the disease was refractory, from a patient treated with antithyroid drugs. The CDR3 protein is CASSSGYNSPLHF. The bases read TGTGCCAGTAGTTCAGGTTATAATTCACCCCTCCACTTT. The CDR3 plus the reference TRBV19 and TRBJ1-6 genes for the other parts give the full variable domain: DGGITQSPKYLFRKEGQNVTLSCEQNLNHDAMYWYRQDPGQGLRLIYYSQIVNDFQKGDIAEGYSVSREKKESFPLTVTSAQKNPTAFYLCASSSGYNSPLHFGNGTRLTVT.